The source of this T cell receptor (beta chain) is a study of T-cell memory formation after mild COVID-19. Overall study results and limits: CD4+ contracting clones lay mainly in CM and EM, CD8+ ones in EMRA. Clones contracting over day 15 to 85 were CD4/CD8 balanced, with later expanders leaning CD4+.

Comments on this clonotype: The antigen remains undetermined.

CDR1 and CDR2 from the germline V gene are KGHDR and SFDVKD. The CDR3 loop spans 18 amino acids. The V and J ends lost 1 base and 2 bases respectively, with 18 bases between them. TCR alpha and TCR beta cDNA libraries carrying sample barcodes and UMIs were produced by 5'RACE using constant-segment primers. TCRdb redid the calling of the 5' RACE reads with MiXCR, one entry per CDR3 protein. The table records 470,000 or so distinct CDR3 sequences, 20% of them present only once. The chain employs TRBV24-1 and TRBJ2-3, with D possibly being TRBD1 or TRBD2 (6 bases each). This receptor was obtained from an adult woman who had mild COVID-19 (a few samples of this study predate the infection). Cell type and time point are not known. Sequencing was done on a sample of PBMCs or a T cell subset sorted from them (not recorded which). CDR3 in DNA: TGTGCCACCAGTGATTTTGGGGGGCCAGGACCTACCACAGATACGCAGTATTTT. Translation: CATSDFGGPGPTTDTQYF.